The entry below describes one T cell receptor (beta chain). Antigen specificity is unknown. These data come from a study of cytomegalovirus exposure and HLA in healthy donors. It was with 60 Vbeta and 13 Jbeta primers that the PCR ran. Some clones are missing from TCRdb's copy, which holds only in-frame ones; the method was immunoSEQ multiplex PCR. The data hold over 65,000 clones, with 67% observed a single time. Study-wide results and caveats: Later on, a genetic analysis was performed. It linked a missense variant in DCLRE1C with V- and J-gene trimming of TCR beta. The study put 150 to 200 TCR beta chains on its list as cytomegalovirus-associated. Being indistinguishable, some V segments were excluded, TRBV6-2 and TRBV6-3 among them. Rates of TCR association differed by HLA locus in a later analysis, with DRB1 highest and HLA-C lowest.

V was clipped by 3 bases and J by 9 bases; unmatched bases: 11. CDR3 length equals 15 residues. CDR1 and CDR2 from the germline V gene are MDHEN and SYDVKM. The chain employs TRBV28 and TRBJ2-7; the match to TRBD2 covers 10 bases. Sequencing was performed on PBMCs. The receptor's source is a woman in her forties or fifties in good health and CMV-seropositive. The CDR3 DNA sequence: TGTGCCAGCAGTTTTTCTGCTAGCGGGGGATATGGGCAGTACGTC. Translation gives CASSFSASGGYGQYV.